The 29 T cell receptor beta chains below come from one sample, sequenced in a study of radiation and T cells in renal cell carcinoma. Specified time point: blood 4 weeks post-SBRT, at nephrectomy. Described treatment: 15 Gy SBRT to primary tumor, nephrectomy 4 weeks later. Repertoires were generated with immunoSEQ multiplex PCR, while TCRdb's copy carries only in-frame clones and drops some. The table shows 150,000 to 200,000 clones, with roughly nine tenths occurring only once. The source material was blood, sampled from a patient whose treatment included radiotherapy and nephrectomy. The receptors come from a woman between 45 and 60 years old with renal cell carcinoma.

Concerning this clone: The same CDR3 also results from other DNA sequences found in this sample. CDR3 in amino acids: CASSTTGTYGYTF. CDR3 coding DNA: TGTGCCAGCAGTACGACAGGGACTTATGGCTACACCTTC. The chain links TRBV2 to TRBJ1-2; 7 nucleotides match TRBD1. Germline V lookup: CDR1 SNHLY, CDR2 FYNNEI. The length of the CDR3 is 13 residues. V shed 5 bases, J shed 5 bases, and the junction held 5 bases outside the gene matches.

V and J are TRBV11-1 and TRBJ1-2, with D tentatively TRBD1 (6 bases). V lost 1 base to trimming and J lost 4 bases, with 13 bases between them. CDR3 length equals 15 residues. CDR1 and CDR2 from the germline V gene are SGHAT and FQDESV (reference sequence). The CDR3 spells CASSLGGGVGYGYTF. In DNA form, the CDR3 reads TGTGCCAGCAGCTTAGGCGGGGGCGTTGGCTATGGCTACACCTTC.

This clone has a single count. The chain joins TRBV5-1 to TRBJ2-7, with a possible D match to TRBD1 (7 bases). The germline V gene has CDR1 SGHRS and CDR2 YFSETQ. The CDR3 consists of 15 residues. V was pared by 3 bases and J by 4 bases, with 17 bases between. Written as DNA, the CDR3 is TGCGCCAGCAGCTCGGGAGATTACAGGGGTTACGAGCAGTACTTC. Translation: CASSSGDYRGYEQYF.

The chain is built from TRBV19 and TRBJ1-1; TRBD1 is a possible D gene (6 bases). V gave up 3 bases and J gave up 2 bases, with 13 bases separating them. CDR1 and CDR2 from the germline V gene are LNHDA and SQIVND (reference sequence). CDR3 length: 15 residues. The CDR3 DNA is TGTGCCAGTAGTATTCCGGGACAACTAAACACTGAAGCTTTCTTT. This gives the protein CASSIPGQLNTEAFF.

V usage is TRBV6-1 and J usage is TRBJ1-5; perhaps TRBD1 as D (5 bases). V gave up 4 bases and J gave up 0 bases, with 13 bases separating them. Per the germline V gene, CDR1 is MNHNS and CDR2 is SASEGT. The CDR3 runs 16 residues. The CDR3 loop is CASSAQAGLSNQPQHF. The CDR3 bases are TGTGCCAGCAGTGCTCAAGCAGGGCTTAGCAATCAGCCCCAGCATTTT.

The chain recombines TRBV2 with TRBJ1-2; D is unresolved. Trimming removed 3 bases from V and 4 bases from J, with 6 bases in between. In germline, CDR1 is SNHLY, CDR2 FYNNEI. The CDR3 has 12 residues. In DNA form, the CDR3 reads TGTGCCAGCAGTGAGACCCGCTATGGCTACACCTTC. This sequence encodes CASSETRYGYTF. The whole variable domain, filled in from reference TRBV2 and TRBJ1-2, reads EPEVTQTPSHQVTQMGQEVILRCVPISNHLYFYWYRQILGQKVEFLVSFYNNEISEKSEIFDDQFSVERPDGSNFTLKIRSTKLEDSAMYFCASSETRYGYTFGSGTRLTVV.

The CDR3 region has the DNA TGCGCCAGCAGACCCACCCGTGGAGGGGGCAGGAGTGAAAAACTGTTTTTT. Translating gives CASRPTRGGGRSEKLFF. The V and J genes are TRBV10-2 and TRBJ1-4, with 7 bases fitting TRBD1. The V gene end was trimmed by 6 bases and the J gene end by 7 bases; junction bases not matched to a gene: 17. Germline CDR1 and CDR2: WSHSY and SAAADI. This CDR3 contains 17 residues.

This clone has only a few counts. This chain joins TRBV29-1 and TRBJ1-1; D unresolved. V dropped 2 bases and J dropped 6 bases, with 10 bases sitting between them. Per the germline V gene, CDR1 is SQVTM and CDR2 is ANQGSEA. The CDR3 spans 12 residues. CDR3 amino acids: CSVEQGSAEAFF. For the CDR3, the DNA is TGCAGCGTTGAACAAGGTTCTGCTGAAGCTTTCTTT.

The chain recombines TRBV7-2 with TRBJ2-5; D call uncertain. The V and J ends lost 5 bases and 1 base respectively, with 17 bases between them. CDR1 is SGHTA and CDR2 is FQGNSA in the germline V gene. CDR3 length equals 16 residues. For the CDR3, the DNA is TGTGCCAGCAGCCCACGGGCTAGAAGTGGCCAAGAGACCCAGTACTTC. Translating gives CASSPRARSGQETQYF.

The V call is TRBV7-3, the J call TRBJ2-1; 9 bases map to TRBD1. The CDR3 runs to 15 residues. The V segment lost 5 bases and the J segment 0 bases; nucleotides outside the gene matches: 2. The germline V gene has CDR1 SGHTA and CDR2 FQGTGA. DNA of the CDR3: TGTGCCAGCAGCCTGGGACAGGGCTCCTACAATGAGCAGTTCTTC. Its protein is CASSLGQGSYNEQFF.

The count of this clone is one. The chain carries TRBV4-1 and TRBJ2-1, with 11 bases aligning to TRBD2. Germline V gene lookup returns CDR1 MGHRA and CDR2 YSYEKL. The CDR3 has 17 residues. V shed 0 bases and J 7 bases; nucleotides not matched to a gene: 8. The CDR3 nucleotides read TGCGCCAGCAGCCAAGAAGTAGCGGGGGGGATCAAGAATGAGCAGTTCTTC. Its protein product is CASSQEVAGGIKNEQFF.

V and J are TRBV7-6 and TRBJ2-1; perhaps TRBD1 as D (5 bases). Trimming removed 1 base at V and 5 bases at J, with 9 bases between. The CDR3 has 14 amino acids. CDR1 is SGHVS, CDR2 FNYEAQ, per germline. CDR3 nucleotides: TGTGCCAGCAGCTTAGGTGGGGCTCACAATGAGCAGTTCTTC. Its protein product is CASSLGGAHNEQFF.

This sequence joins TRBV10-3 and TRBJ2-1; a possible D gene is TRBD2 (6 bases). The length of the CDR3 is 13 residues. The V gene's germline CDR1 is ENHRY and CDR2 SYGVKD. V lost 6 bases to trimming and J lost 0 bases, with 6 bases between them. DNA for the CDR3: TGTGCCATCAGGCGGGACTCCTACAATGAGCAGTTCTTC. Translating it yields CAIRRDSYNEQFF.

The chain is built from TRBV7-8 and TRBJ1-3; tentative D call: TRBD1 (5 bases). This CDR3 spans 16 amino acids. With 5 bases removed from V and 0 bases from J, the gap between germline ends came to 14 bases. Looked up from germline, CDR1 is SGHVS and CDR2 is FQNEAQ. The CDR3 region has the DNA TGTGCCAGCAGCCTAAGGGGCGGGTACTCTGGAAACACCATATATTTT. Translation gives CASSLRGGYSGNTIYF. Looking up the rest from reference TRBV7-8 and TRBJ1-3 gives the full variable domain: GAGVSQSPRYKVAKRGQDVALRCDPISGHVSLFWYQQALGQGPEFLTYFQNEAQLDKSGLPSDRFFAERPEGSVSTLKIQRTQQEDSAVYLCASSLRGGYSGNTIYFGEGSWLTVV.

The V and J genes are TRBV9 and TRBJ1-5; 7 bases map to TRBD1. The CDR3 runs to 14 residues. Germline CDR1 reads SGDLS; CDR2 reads YYNGEE. The V segment lost 3 bases and the J segment 2 bases; nucleotides outside the gene matches: 2. The DNA of the CDR3 is TGTGCCAGCAGCGCCGGGACAGGCAATCAGCCCCAGCATTTT. Its protein is CASSAGTGNQPQHF.

The CDR3 DNA reads TGTGCCAGCAGCATTGAGCGGGACAATGAGCAGTTCTTC. Amino acids: CASSIERDNEQFF. The chain is built from TRBV7-8 and TRBJ2-1; the D gene is possibly TRBD2 (6 bases). Germline loops: CDR1 SGHVS, CDR2 FQNEAQ. V lost 5 bases and J 5 bases, leaving 10 bases between the germline ends. The CDR3 totals 13 residues.

V usage is TRBV5-1 and J usage is TRBJ1-4; D gene ambiguous. This CDR3 is 14 amino acids long. The V end lost 5 bases, the J end lost 0 bases, and 8 bases lay between the germline ends. Per the germline V gene, CDR1 is SGHRS and CDR2 is YFSETQ. The CDR3 loop reads CASRIQSTNEKLFF. The CDR3 nucleotides are TGCGCCAGCAGAATTCAGTCAACTAATGAAAAACTGTTTTTT.

The chain carries TRBV14 and TRBJ2-3; D remains unclear. With 5 bases removed from V and 3 bases from J, the gap between germline ends came to 12 bases. This CDR3 has 14 amino acids. CDR1 and CDR2 (germline): SGHDN, FVKESK. The CDR3 DNA follows: TGTGCCAGCAGCGTCAGAACCCTTACAGATACGCAGTATTTT. It specifies CASSVRTLTDTQYF.

CDR3 nucleotides: TGTGCCATTTGGACAGCGAACACCGGGGAGCTGTTTTTT. Encoded protein: CAIWTANTGELFF. The chain is built from TRBV10-3 and TRBJ2-2, with D tentatively TRBD1 (6 bases). Trimming left V 9 bases short and J 0 bases short, with 8 bases between. Germline CDR1 reads ENHRY; CDR2 reads SYGVKD. The CDR3 is made up of 13 amino acids.

The V call is TRBV6-1, the J call TRBJ2-7, with D perhaps TRBD1 (5 bases). CDR3 length equals 15 residues. With 2 bases removed from V and 2 bases from J, the gap between germline ends came to 13 bases. Looked up from germline, CDR1 is MNHNS and CDR2 is SASEGT. CDR3 nucleotides: TGTGCCAGCAGTGAATTTCCAGGGAACCCCTACGAGCAGTACTTC. Its translation: CASSEFPGNPYEQYF.

This clone was picked up one time. The V gene is TRBV20-1, the J gene TRBJ1-4; D is ambiguous. V was shortened by 3 bases and J by 8 bases, with 7 bases between the two germline ends. The length of the CDR3 is 11 residues. The germline CDR1 and CDR2 sequences are DFQATT and SNEGSKA (reference sequence). The chain's CDR3 is CSARDWEKLFF. DNA for the CDR3: TGCAGTGCTAGGGACTGGGAAAAACTGTTTTTT.

The V gene is TRBV29-1, the J gene TRBJ2-1; tentative D call: TRBD1 (5 bases). V was trimmed by 6 bases and J by 8 bases, leaving 17 bases between them. The CDR3 totals 13 residues. The germline gives CDR1 SQVTM, CDR2 ANQGSEA. The CDR3 sequence is CSVDSSRSDEQFF. The CDR3 nucleotides read TGCAGCGTAGACAGCTCACGGTCCGATGAGCAGTTCTTC.

The chain recombines TRBV6-1 with TRBJ1-2; D uncertain. CDR1 MNHNS and CDR2 SASEGT come from the germline V gene. The CDR3 is 14 amino acids. Deletions cut 2 bases from V and 7 bases from J, with 14 bases between. Here the CDR3 DNA reads TGTGCCAGCAGTGAAAGGGAGTCGGTGTTTGGCTACACCTTC. Translating it yields CASSERESVFGYTF.

J is TRBJ2-3 and V is TRBV9; 8 positions agree with TRBD1. CDR1 is SGDLS, CDR2 YYNGEE, per germline. CDR3 length: 16 residues. V lost 4 bases and J lost 3; bases outside the gene matches: 10. CDR3 in DNA: TGTGCCAGCAGCCTCACCGACAGGGGTTCAACAGATACGCAGTATTTT. Amino acids: CASSLTDRGSTDTQYF. The full variable domain, rest sourced from reference TRBV9 and TRBJ2-3, is DSGVTQTPKHLITATGQRVTLRCSPRSGDLSVYWYQQSLDQGLQFLIQYYNGEERAKGNILERFSAQQFPDLHSELNLSSLELGDSALYFCASSLTDRGSTDTQYFGPGTRLTVL.

The rearrangement uses TRBV27 and TRBJ2-2; 10 bases are shared with TRBD2. V shed 4 bases, J shed 2 bases, and the junction held 16 bases outside the gene matches. This CDR3 comprises 20 residues. Germline loops: CDR1 MNHEY, CDR2 SMNVEV (reference sequence). The CDR3 DNA is TGTGCCAGCAGTTCATCTGGGTTAGGGCTAGCGGGGGTTAACACCGGGGAGCTGTTTTTT. Translated, it gives CASSSSGLGLAGVNTGELFF.

DNA for the CDR3: TGCAGTGCCATACTAGCGCCCGAGCAGTACTTC. Translating gives CSAILAPEQYF. The chain has TRBV20-1 and TRBJ2-5, with 7 nucleotides matching TRBD2. The J call may be mistaken, given a closer DNA end match to TRBJ2-7. The CDR3 sequence is 11 residues long. Germline V gene data show CDR1 as DFQATT and CDR2 as SNEGSKA (reference sequence).

This clone was seen once. The gene calls are TRBV11-2 and TRBJ2-1; 8 bases line up with TRBD1. The ends lost 3 bases at V and 4 bases at J; junction bases unmatched: 11. The germline V gene encodes CDR1 SGHAT and CDR2 FQNNGV. The CDR3 runs to 17 residues. The CDR3 loop reads CASSFGIGTGLYNEQFF. The CDR3 DNA reads as TGTGCCAGCAGCTTTGGGATCGGGACAGGACTTTACAATGAGCAGTTCTTC.

The V gene is TRBV10-3, the J gene TRBJ2-1; 9 nucleotides agree with TRBD2. Trimming removed 0 bases from V and 0 bases from J; junction bases left unmatched: 6. This CDR3 is 18 amino acids long. Germline CDR1 reads ENHRY; CDR2 reads SYGVKD. CDR3 bases: TGTGCCATCAGTGAGTCGATTGGCGGGGGGGCCTCCTACAATGAGCAGTTCTTC. This translates into CAISESIGGGASYNEQFF.

This chain uses TRBV5-6 with TRBJ2-3; 11 bases are a match to TRBD2. The V gene end was trimmed by 2 bases and the J gene end by 3 bases; junction bases not matched to a gene: 2. This CDR3 contains 15 residues. Germline V gives CDR1 SGHDT, CDR2 YYEEEE. Here the CDR3 reads CASSLLAGDTDTQYF. The DNA for the CDR3 is TGTGCCAGCAGCTTACTAGCGGGGGATACAGATACGCAGTATTTT.